The T cell receptor beta chain described here comes from a study of blood T cell repertoires in COVID-19 (dated by TCRdb to the early 2020s). General notes on the study: Samples from collaborators originated in the United States, Italy and Spain and spanned both the acute and convalescent phases of COVID-19. The material from the prospective study consisted of cDNA or gDNA derived from T cells, B-cell-depleted T cells, or PBMCs. Subjects who had been exposed to COVID-19, were actively infected with it, or had recovered from it provided the deeply sampled blood TCRbeta repertoires that made up the dataset. The repertoires were released in a freely available public database intended as a resource for research on the immune response to SARS-CoV-2. The samples were drawn from two sources: the first 160 participants of the ongoing ImmuneRACE study, and over 1,000 subjects contributed by 6 global collaborators. A de-identified subject ID, COVID-19 status, age in years and sex were almost always included in the sample metadata. Where available, HLA class I and class II types were taken from metadata supplied by the sample provider and were not determined by assay-based typing.

Regarding this clone: Which antigen it targets is not known. No base quality information exists; no much larger clone differs at one position.

Participants in the prospective study were aged roughly 18 to 100 years, lived in about two dozen United States geographic areas, and enrolled through a virtual design. To assign participants to cohorts, the prospective study relied on clinical history that participants themselves reported in a screening survey and a study questionnaire. Recovered participants in ImmuneRACE Cohort 3 were defined by two consecutive negative NP/OP PCR tests, clearance by a healthcare professional, or resolution of symptoms. In the prospective study, whole blood, serum and a nasopharyngeal or oropharyngeal swab were collected from each participant by mobile phlebotomists. Additional blood draws and questionnaires over an approximately 2-month period could optionally be provided by prospective study participants. Before DNA extraction, prospective study blood samples were shipped either frozen or at room temperature.

CDR3 length: 18 amino acids, cysteine to phenylalanine. Of the read, only the CDR3 DNA is kept; its 54 bases are in frame from base 1. V lost 3 bases and J lost 6 bases, and the count of bases not matched to a germline gene is 13. The paper as a whole reports these results and caveats: The amount of clinical and demographic metadata varied by source and participant and was provided uncurated.

The immunoSEQ Assay, a bias-controlled multiplex PCR, was used to amplify TCRbeta CDR3 regions from genomic DNA. From the authors' description of their analysis: Nucleated cell counts per sample were estimated from amplification of reference gene primers within the assay. Sequence reads were collapsed and filtered to measure the absolute abundance of every unique TCRbeta CDR3 rearrangement. Productive Simpson clonality was computed per sample as the square root of Simpson's diversity index over productive rearrangements. TCRdb obtained this table from immuneACCESS and retained in-frame rearrangements with V and J assigned. These tables miss some clones; where compared with another copy, unresolved V genes account for less than half of the shortfall, and the remainder is unexplained. V, J and clone size reflect that table, while D and trimming were determined from the DNA. Within this sample are roughly 250,000 clones, with approximately 86% of them counted one time only. The ten largest clones add up to roughly 1.7% of the sample.

The TCR comes from a woman aged 45-60 years who had recovered from COVID-19. Material: PBMCs or T cells enriched from blood (not recorded which). The chain uses TRBV23-1 and TRBJ2-1, with 11 bases aligning to TRBD2. TRBV23-1 is an ORF, and what it does is uncertain. The nucleotide sequence is given as TGCGCCAGCAGTCACCCCCCCTGTAGCGGGAGGGGTTTCAATGAGCAGTTCTTC. Its protein is CASSHPPCSGRGFNEQFF.